The 25 T cell receptor beta chains below were found in one sample sequenced in a study of blood T cell repertoires in COVID-19 (dated by TCRdb to 2020 to 2022). The method was the immunoSEQ multiplex PCR assay. TCRdb took this table from immuneACCESS and kept in-frame rearrangements with V and J called. Such tables lack part of the clones; where checked against another copy, unresolved V genes explain under half of the gap, and the rest is unexplained. The sample table contains 120,000 or so clones; only one count was recorded for roughly four fifths of them. The top ten clones comprise roughly a sixth of the sample. Sequencing used peripheral blood. Source of these receptors: a man aged 30 to 39 with COVID-19, enrolled during active disease.

The J gene is TRBJ2-2, the V gene TRBV5-4, with TRBD2 as a possible D gene (6 bases). This CDR3 has 15 amino acids. In germline, CDR1 is SGHNT, CDR2 YYREEE (reference sequence). With 0 bases removed from V and 7 bases from J, the gap between germline ends came to 13 bases. CDR3 sequence (DNA): TGTGCCAGCAGCTTGGAAGGCGGGGTGGTCGGGGAGCTGTTTTTT. Protein sequence: CASSLEGGVVGELFF.

The chain links TRBV9 to TRBJ1-1; unclear D gene. The CDR3 runs to 14 residues. V lost 4 bases to trimming and J lost 3 bases, with 13 bases between them. The germline gives CDR1 SGDLS, CDR2 YYNGEE. The CDR3 DNA reads as TGTGCCAGCAGCCCCCCTTACGGGGACACTGAAGCTTTCTTT. Its translation is CASSPPYGDTEAFF.

The chain is built from TRBV4-1 and TRBJ1-2; 11 nucleotides align to TRBD1. V lost 2 bases to trimming and J lost 7 bases; unmatched junction nucleotides: 6. The CDR3 has 15 residues. Germline CDR1 MGHRA, CDR2 YSYEKL. The CDR3 spells CASSQTGTGGGGYTF. The DNA for the CDR3 is TGCGCCAGCAGCCAAACCGGGACAGGGGGAGGTGGCTACACCTTC.

The V gene is TRBV6-1, the J gene TRBJ1-5, with TRBD1 as a possible D gene (5 bases). Trimming removed 2 bases at V and 0 bases at J, with 17 bases between. The CDR3 length is 18 residues. Per the germline V gene, CDR1 is MNHNS and CDR2 is SASEGT. CDR3 in DNA: TGTGCCAGCAGTGAACGGGCGACAGCCCTCTATAGCAATCAGCCCCAGCATTTT. The encoded protein is CASSERATALYSNQPQHF.

This chain links TRBV2 with TRBJ1-1; D unresolved. Per the germline V gene, CDR1 is SNHLY and CDR2 is FYNNEI. The CDR3 consists of 14 residues. V was shortened by 2 bases and J by 0 bases, with 7 bases between the two germline ends. The CDR3 sequence is CASSEPAVNTEAFF. The CDR3 nucleotides are TGTGCCAGCAGTGAACCGGCGGTGAACACTGAAGCTTTCTTT.

With regard to this clone: Other DNA sequences in the same sample also yield this CDR3. This chain joins TRBV18 and TRBJ2-7; 11 nucleotides agree with TRBD1. Germline CDR1 reads KGHSH; CDR2 reads LQKENI. The CDR3 is 14 amino acids. Trimming at V came to 6 bases and at J to 4 bases, leaving 5 bases not matched to a gene. CDR3 sequence reads: CASSPGQGVYEQYF. CDR3 DNA: TGTGCCAGCTCCCCGGGACAGGGGGTGTACGAGCAGTACTTC. Variable domain in full (rest from reference TRBV18 and TRBJ2-7): NAGVMQNPRHLVRRRGQEARLRCSPMKGHSHVYWYRQLPEEGLKFMVYLQKENIIDESGMPKERFSAEFPKEGPSILRIQQVVRGDSAAYFCASSPGQGVYEQYFGPGTRLTVT.

This chain links TRBV4-1 with TRBJ1-4; D remains ambiguous. The germline V gene has CDR1 MGHRA and CDR2 YSYEKL. This CDR3 has 14 residues. V dropped 0 bases and J dropped 8 bases, with 10 bases sitting between them. For the CDR3, the DNA is TGCGCCAGCAGCCAAGATAATTTCGGGGAAAAACTGTTTTTT. Protein sequence: CASSQDNFGEKLFF.

The rearrangement uses TRBV29-1 and TRBJ1-2; D call uncertain. Trimming cost V 2 bases and J 4 bases, with 14 bases left between them. The germline CDR1 and CDR2 sequences are SQVTM and ANQGSEA. The CDR3 runs to 14 residues. The CDR3 DNA is TGCAGCGTTGAAACGGGCCCGGCGGGCTATGGCTACACCTTC. It yields the protein CSVETGPAGYGYTF.

The rearrangement links TRBV6-5 to TRBJ1-6; 7 bases are shared with TRBD1. The V and J ends lost 2 bases and 8 bases, in that order; junction bases with no gene match: 6. The germline CDR1 and CDR2 sequences are MNHEY and SVGAGI. This CDR3 comprises 15 residues. The CDR3 reads CASSYTTRGDSPLHF. As DNA, the CDR3 is TGTGCCAGCAGTTACACAACCAGGGGGGATTCACCCCTCCACTTT.

The chain recombines TRBV27 with TRBJ2-3, with no clear D. The V gene lost 4 bases and the J gene lost 4 bases, with 15 bases spanning the gap. Germline values: CDR1 MNHEY, CDR2 SMNVEV (reference sequence). This CDR3 has 15 amino acids. The CDR3 region has the DNA TGTGCCAGCAGTTACCAAAACAAGTACCCAGATACGCAGTATTTT. This codes for CASSYQNKYPDTQYF.

The chain uses TRBV7-6 and TRBJ2-7, with a tentative D call TRBD1 (7 bases). Germline V CDR1 and CDR2: SGHVS, FNYEAQ. The CDR3 sequence is 14 residues long. The V and J ends lost 0 bases and 7 bases respectively, with 13 bases between them. The CDR3 here is CASSLAGGAGEQYF. The CDR3 DNA reads TGTGCCAGCAGCTTAGCAGGGGGCGCGGGAGAGCAGTACTTC.

The chain uses TRBV10-3 and TRBJ1-4; 7 bases are shared with TRBD1. V was pared by 6 bases and J by 5 bases, with 3 bases of the junction left unmatched. Germline-derived CDR1 and CDR2 are ENHRY and SYGVKD. This CDR3 is built from 13 residues. CDR3 in DNA: TGTGCCATCAGAGACAGGGACAATGAAAAACTGTTTTTT. It encodes CAIRDRDNEKLFF.

The rearrangement links TRBV2 to TRBJ1-3; D may be TRBD1 (5 bases). Germline V lookup: CDR1 SNHLY, CDR2 FYNNEI. The CDR3 totals 14 residues. Trimming stripped 8 bases from V and 0 bases from J, with 11 bases between. For the CDR3, the DNA is TGTGCCAGCCGCGACAGAAGCTCTGGAAACACCATATATTTT. Its translation is CASRDRSSGNTIYF. Full variable domain (remainder filled in from reference TRBV2 and TRBJ1-3): EPEVTQTPSHQVTQMGQEVILRCVPISNHLYFYWYRQILGQKVEFLVSFYNNEISEKSEIFDDQFSVERPDGSNFTLKIRSTKLEDSAMYFCASRDRSSGNTIYFGEGSWLTVV.

V gene TRBV4-2 combines with J gene TRBJ2-1; maybe TRBD1 (5 bases). In germline, CDR1 is LGHNA, CDR2 YNFKEQ. V was shortened by 0 bases and J by 7 bases, with 19 bases between the two germline ends. This CDR3 has 17 amino acids. For the CDR3, the DNA is TGTGCCAGCAGCCAAGAAGGAAGGGGCCAACCGACTAATGAGCAGTTCTTC. This gives the protein CASSQEGRGQPTNEQFF.

The chain couples TRBV6-5 to TRBJ1-5; D is unresolved. The CDR3 length is 13 residues. Trimming took off 4 bases at V and 4 bases at J, with 8 bases between the two ends. Germline CDR1 is MNHEY and CDR2 is SVGAGI. CDR3 sequence: CASSSSYNQPQHF. The CDR3 bases are TGTGCCAGCAGTTCCTCATATAATCAGCCCCAGCATTTT.

The CDR3 nucleotides read TGTGCCAGCAGCTCTTCTCAATCAGGACAGCATAGGACCGGGGAGCTGTTTTTT. Encoded protein: CASSSSQSGQHRTGELFF. The rearrangement joins TRBV5-5 to TRBJ2-2, with a tentative D call TRBD1 (6 bases). CDR1 is SGHKS and CDR2 is YYEKEE in the germline V gene (reference sequence). CDR3 length equals 18 residues. V dropped 3 bases and J dropped 5 bases, with 23 bases sitting between them.

The chain has TRBV2 and TRBJ2-5; 7 bases are a match to TRBD1. There are 13 residues in the CDR3. Germline-derived CDR1 and CDR2 are SNHLY and FYNNEI. The ends lost 8 bases at V and 5 bases at J; junction bases unmatched: 8. The CDR3 region is CASSVRGKETQYF. The CDR3 DNA is TGTGCCAGCTCAGTCAGGGGGAAGGAGACCCAGTACTTC.

This clone has only a few counts. Written as DNA, the CDR3 is TGTGCCAGCTCACCACTCGACAGTAGCACTGAAGCTTTCTTT. Translated, it gives CASSPLDSSTEAFF. V usage is TRBV18 and J usage is TRBJ1-1, with D perhaps matching TRBD1 (5 bases). Trimming left V 1 base short and J 4 bases short, with 10 bases between. The V gene's germline CDR1 is KGHSH and CDR2 LQKENI. This CDR3 has 14 amino acids.

The count of this clone is one. The rearrangement uses TRBV7-9 and TRBJ2-7, with TRBD2 matching over 10 bases. The CDR3 spans 17 residues. Germline V CDR1 and CDR2: SEHNR, FQNEAQ (reference sequence). V lost 4 bases, J lost 1 base, and 10 bases stayed unmatched. As DNA, the CDR3 is TGTGCCAGCAGCTATGGAAATAGCGGGAGGAGGTCCTACGAGCAGTACTTC. It codes for CASSYGNSGRRSYEQYF.

This sequence joins TRBV6-2 or TRBV6-3 and TRBJ2-7, with 9 bases that match TRBD1. Germline values: CDR1 MNHEY, CDR2 SVGEGT. This CDR3 has 18 residues. Trimming took 4 bases from V and 0 from J; bases not matched to a gene: 13. The CDR3 spells CASSLRTGDPDYSYEQYF. As DNA, the CDR3 is TGTGCCAGCAGTTTACGGACAGGGGACCCAGACTACTCCTACGAGCAGTACTTC.

The rearrangement uses TRBV6-2 or TRBV6-3 and TRBJ2-2; 8 nucleotides agree with TRBD1. The ends lost 2 bases at V and 3 bases at J; junction bases unmatched: 2. CDR1 and CDR2 (germline): MNHEY, SVGEGT. The CDR3 has 15 amino acids. The DNA for the CDR3 is TGTGCCAGCAGTTACAGACAGGGGCACACCGGGGAGCTGTTTTTT. It encodes CASSYRQGHTGELFF.

This clone was counted once. The germline gene is not matched at one end of the junction; a read error may be the cause. V is TRBV7-7 and J is TRBJ2-5; 9 bases are a match to TRBD2. The CDR3 contains 15 residues. Germline-derived CDR1 and CDR2 are SSHAT and FNYEAQ (reference sequence). CDR3 in amino acids: CASSLGAGGEETQYF. The CDR3 nucleotides are TGTGCTAGCAGCTTAGGAGCGGGGGGAGAAGAGACCCAGTACTTC.

This chain uses TRBV2 with TRBJ2-2, with TRBD2 identical over 9 bases. Trimming took 4 bases from V and 7 from J; bases not matched to a gene: 10. The V gene's germline CDR1 is SNHLY and CDR2 FYNNEI. The CDR3 is 16 amino acids. The chain's CDR3 is CASSGLAGVGYGELFF. The CDR3 coding sequence is TGTGCCAGCAGTGGTTTAGCGGGGGTCGGGTACGGGGAGCTGTTTTTT.

This clone was picked up a small number of times. The chain recombines TRBV6-2 or TRBV6-3 with TRBJ2-7; weak D call: TRBD1 (7 bases). With 0 bases removed from V and 5 bases from J, the gap between germline ends came to 14 bases. In germline, CDR1 is MNHEY, CDR2 SVGEGT. This CDR3 contains 15 residues. The DNA for the CDR3 is TGTGCCAGCAGTTACTCGTTCGCCAGGGGGGACGAGCAGTACTTC. Translating it yields CASSYSFARGDEQYF.

This clone was seen a single time. The gene calls are TRBV5-4 and TRBJ2-7; D may be TRBD1 (5 bases). The CDR3 has 15 amino acids. V was pared by 4 bases and J by 2 bases, with 16 bases between. Germline lookup yields CDR1 SGHNT and CDR2 YYREEE (reference sequence). The CDR3 DNA reads as TGTGCCAGCAGCGCGGACATAGGCGTAACCTACGAGCAGTACTTC. Amino acids: CASSADIGVTYEQYF.